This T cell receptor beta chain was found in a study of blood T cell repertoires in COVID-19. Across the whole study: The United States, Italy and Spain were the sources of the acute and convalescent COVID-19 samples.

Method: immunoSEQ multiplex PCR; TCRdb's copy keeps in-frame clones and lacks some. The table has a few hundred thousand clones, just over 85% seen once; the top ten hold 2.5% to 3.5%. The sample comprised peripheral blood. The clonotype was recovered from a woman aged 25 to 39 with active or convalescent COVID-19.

The CDR3 DNA reads as TGTGCCAGCAGCGAGAATCAGCCCCAGCATTTT. Protein: CASSENQPQHF. The rearrangement uses TRBV27 and TRBJ1-5, with unresolved D. V shed 6 bases and J shed 4 bases, with 4 bases lying between them. Germline assignment: CDR1 MNHEY and CDR2 SMNVEV (reference sequence). The CDR3 is 11 residues long.